This T cell receptor beta chain was recorded in a study of shared clonotypes between healthy human individuals. It was 200 to 250 ng DNA, 31,000 or so T cell genomes, that sorted-subset replicate PCRs used. Clones were read by immunoSEQ multiplex PCR, and TCRdb kept only the in-frame ones, dropping some. The repertoire holds 550,000 to 650,000 clones, with around 96% as singletons. The V end was cut by 1 base, the J end by 6 bases, with 13 bases between. The CDR3 covers 14 residues. The germline V gene encodes CDR1 SGHNT and CDR2 YYREEE (reference sequence). Terminally differentiated effector memory CD45RA+ cells were excluded from the naive CD8 cells, which were CD45RO-negative and positively selected for CCR7.

This chain joins TRBV5-4 and TRBJ1-2; D uncertain. The sample taken for sequencing was naive CD8+ T cells sorted from blood. The source of this sequence is a young woman in good health. The DNA for the CDR3 is TGTGCCAGCAGCTTGTTTTGGGAGGCGGATGGCTACACCTTC. Residues: CASSLFWEADGYTF.